The following is a T cell receptor (beta chain) sequence with its context. Antigen: not known. The PCR was carried out with 60 Vbeta primers and 13 Jbeta primers. TCRdb's table, derived via immunoSEQ multiplex PCR, lists solely in-frame clones and lacks some. The sample includes some 100,000 clones, under 80% of them seen just once. This sample is drawn from a study of cytomegalovirus exposure and HLA in healthy donors. Overall study findings and caveats: Analyses of presence/absence relied on an assumption of roughly uniform sequencing depth across donors. When a later analysis compared HLA-associated TCR beta chains with equally common others, the HLA-associated chains turned out to be more clonally expanded and to have lower generation probabilities.

V shed 9 bases, J shed 10 bases, and the junction held 14 bases outside the gene matches. CDR3 length: 14 amino acids. From germline, CDR1 is WSHSY and CDR2 SAAADI. Sequencing input: PBMCs. The J gene is TRBJ2-1, the V gene TRBV10-2; TRBD2 matches at 8 bases. The sequence was collected from a woman aged 50 to 60 in good health and CMV-seropositive. The CDR3 spells CASGPGTRIPEQFF. The CDR3, as DNA: TGCGCCAGTGGCCCCGGGACTAGGATCCCCGAGCAGTTCTTC.